The rows below give T cell receptor beta chains drawn from one sample of a study of blood T cell repertoires in COVID-19. Assay: immunoSEQ multiplex PCR; the TCRdb copy retains only in-frame clones and omits some. Of some 340,000 clones in the sample, roughly 85% were seen once. The sequencing sample was made of peripheral blood. Source of these receptors: a woman younger than 30 with acute or convalescent COVID-19. Each CDR3 is given with its conserved first and last residue. D genes are given only for firm matches. For some rows the clone size is stated as once, few or many, or as a class when expanded; others skip it.

clone_size	d_call	v_call	j_call	cdr3_aa	cdr3_nt
few	-	TRBV7-2	TRBJ1-6	CASSLRGGSYNSPLHF	TGTGCCAGCAGCTTACGGGGGGGCTCCTATAATTCACCCCTCCACTTT
-	-	TRBV6-5	TRBJ2-7	CASSRRDIHYEQYF	TGTGCCAGCAGCCGCCGGGACATTCACTACGAGCAGTACTTC
-	-	TRBV7-9	TRBJ2-2	CASSSPSGDTGELFF	TGTGCCAGCAGTTCCCCGTCGGGAGACACCGGGGAGCTGTTTTTT
-	TRBD1	TRBV18	TRBJ2-7	CASSPGTGNEQYF	TGTGCCAGCTCCCCCGGGACAGGTAACGAGCAGTACTTC
-	-	TRBV29-1	TRBJ1-2	CSVETGRLGYTF	TGCAGCGTTGAGACAGGCCGGCTAGGCTACACCTTC
-	-	TRBV6-5	TRBJ1-1	CASSYRGANTEAFF	TGTGCCAGCAGTTACCGGGGGGCGAACACTGAAGCTTTCTTT
-	-	TRBV7-3	TRBJ1-6	CASSLGARGSVSSPLHF	TGTGCCAGCAGCTTGGGGGCCAGGGGCTCGGTTAGCTCACCCCTCCACTTT
-	-	TRBV28	TRBJ2-7	CASSRSGEASEQYF	TGTGCCAGCAGCCGATCCGGGGAGGCCTCCGAGCAGTACTTC
once	-	TRBV28	TRBJ2-3	CASSSPHQADTQYF	TGTGCCAGCAGTTCCCCCCATCAGGCAGATACGCAGTATTTT
-	TRBD2	TRBV7-2	TRBJ2-7	CASSQGLAAHEQYF	TGTGCCAGCAGCCAAGGACTAGCGGCACACGAGCAGTACTTC
-	-	TRBV9	TRBJ1-1	CASSVRGTEAFF	TGTGCCAGCAGCGTCAGGGGCACTGAAGCTTTCTTT
-	-	TRBV5-6	TRBJ2-7	CASSLVSPDLYEQYF	TGTGCCAGCAGCTTAGTTAGCCCCGACCTCTACGAGCAGTACTTC
-	-	TRBV7-9	TRBJ2-7	CASSLSFGGEQYF	TGTGCCAGCAGCTTAAGTTTCGGGGGTGAGCAGTACTTC
-	TRBD2	TRBV11-2	TRBJ2-7	CASSAGGRSYEQYF	TGTGCCAGCAGCGCGGGGGGGCGCTCCTACGAGCAGTACTTC
-	TRBD1	TRBV9	TRBJ2-1	CASKPGQGLGNEQFF	TGTGCCAGCAAGCCGGGACAGGGGTTAGGAAATGAGCAGTTCTTC
once	-	TRBV9	TRBJ1-1	CASSVGSFAEAFF	TGTGCCAGCAGCGTAGGGAGTTTTGCTGAAGCTTTCTTT
-	-	TRBV19	TRBJ1-6	CASKWNVDSRVSPLHF	TGTGCCAGTAAGTGGAATGTAGACAGCAGGGTTTCACCCCTCCACTTT
-	-	TRBV6-4	TRBJ1-5	CASSDSKGQPQHF	TGTGCCAGCAGTGACTCGAAGGGGCAGCCCCAGCATTTT
-	TRBD1	TRBV3-1/TRBV3-2	TRBJ2-7	CASSQDSRGLAYEQYF	TGTGCCAGCAGCCAAGATAGTAGGGGGCTGGCCTACGAGCAGTACTTC
-	-	TRBV7-8	TRBJ1-5	CASSLARGLDNQPQHF	TGTGCCAGCAGCTTAGCTCGGGGATTGGACAATCAGCCCCAGCATTTT
-	TRBD1	TRBV29-1	TRBJ1-2	CSVEGQGATYGYTF	TGCAGCGTTGAGGGACAGGGGGCCACCTATGGCTACACCTTC
-	TRBD1	TRBV29-1	TRBJ1-1	CSVPTWDRENTEAFF	TGCAGCGTTCCGACGTGGGACAGAGAGAACACTGAAGCTTTCTTT
-	-	TRBV3-1/TRBV3-2	TRBJ1-2	CASSPIGGTFGYTF	TGTGCCAGCAGCCCCATTGGGGGGACGTTTGGCTACACCTTC
-	TRBD2	TRBV5-1	TRBJ2-7	CASSVTPGLAGGFTYEQYF	TGCGCCAGCAGCGTCACCCCCGGACTAGCGGGGGGGTTTACCTACGAGCAGTACTTC
-	-	TRBV6-5	TRBJ2-7	CASSRGTVFYEQYF	TGTGCCAGCAGCCGCGGGACAGTCTTCTACGAGCAGTACTTC
-	TRBD1	TRBV5-6	TRBJ1-4	CASSLEGQTNEKLFF	TGTGCCAGCAGCTTAGAGGGACAGACTAATGAAAAACTGTTTTTT
once	-	TRBV6-1	TRBJ1-4	CASSERGGWGEKLFF	TGTGCCAGCAGTGAAAGAGGAGGCTGGGGAGAAAAACTGTTTTTT
-	-	TRBV9	TRBJ1-2	CASSVGQNYGYTF	TGTGCCAGCAGCGTAGGACAGAACTATGGCTACACCTTC
-	-	TRBV4-1	TRBJ1-1	CATSGALGGGTEAFF	TGCGCCACCAGTGGGGCGCTTGGGGGGGGAACTGAAGCTTTCTTT
-	TRBD1	TRBV5-6	TRBJ1-5	CASSLGTGNQPQHF	TGTGCCAGCAGCTTGGGGACAGGAAATCAGCCCCAGCATTTT
once	-	TRBV7-3	TRBJ2-2	CASAANPGTGELFF	TGTGCCAGCGCGGCGAATCCGGGCACCGGGGAGCTGTTTTTT
-	-	TRBV19	TRBJ1-1	CASSSWTTREAFF	TGTGCCAGTAGTTCCTGGACTACGAGAGAAGCTTTCTTT
-	TRBD1	TRBV30	TRBJ1-1	CAWNRGQGDEAFF	TGTGCCTGGAACCGAGGACAGGGGGATGAAGCTTTCTTT
-	-	TRBV7-3	TRBJ2-7	CASSPGGGNYEQYF	TGTGCCAGCAGCCCAGGCGGAGGGAACTACGAGCAGTACTTC
-	TRBD1	TRBV28	TRBJ2-5	CASSLVGTGSETQYF	TGTGCCAGCAGTTTAGTTGGGACAGGGTCGGAGACCCAGTACTTC
-	-	TRBV28	TRBJ1-5	CASSLVEGLNQPQHF	TGTGCCAGCAGTTTAGTAGAGGGACTCAATCAGCCCCAGCATTTT
once	-	TRBV19	TRBJ2-1	CASSIGGGWDEQFF	TGTGCCAGTAGTATAGGAGGGGGTTGGGATGAGCAGTTCTTC
-	TRBD2	TRBV11-1	TRBJ2-3	CASSLSSGDTDTQYF	TGTGCCAGCAGCTTATCTAGCGGTGACACAGATACGCAGTATTTT
-	-	TRBV6-5	TRBJ2-7	CASSLTENSYEQYF	TGTGCCAGCAGCCTGACAGAAAACTCCTACGAGCAGTACTTC
-	TRBD1	TRBV18	TRBJ1-2	CASSPGGTGDGGYTF	TGTGCCAGCTCACCAGGCGGGACAGGGGATGGCGGCTACACCTTC
-	TRBD1	TRBV5-6	TRBJ1-6	CASSLGTGRESPLHF	TGTGCCAGCAGCCTTGGGACAGGGAGGGAGTCACCCCTCCACTTT
-	TRBD1	TRBV27	TRBJ2-1	CATGRGQQFF	TGTGCCACTGGCAGGGGGCAGCAGTTCTTC